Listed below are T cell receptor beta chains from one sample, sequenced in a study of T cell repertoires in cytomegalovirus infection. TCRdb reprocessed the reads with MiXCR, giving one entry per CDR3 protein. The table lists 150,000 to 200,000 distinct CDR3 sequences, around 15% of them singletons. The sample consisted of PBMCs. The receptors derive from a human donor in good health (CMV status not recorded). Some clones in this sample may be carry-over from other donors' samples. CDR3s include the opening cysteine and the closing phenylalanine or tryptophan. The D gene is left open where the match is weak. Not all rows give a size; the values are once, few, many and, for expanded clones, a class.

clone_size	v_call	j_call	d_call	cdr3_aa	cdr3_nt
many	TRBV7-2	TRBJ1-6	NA	CASSLSGPGKSPLHF	TGTGCCAGCAGCTTGTCGGGCCCGGGGAAATCACCCCTCCACTTT
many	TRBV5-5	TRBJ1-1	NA	CASGATNTEAFF	TGTGCCAGCGGGGCTACGAACACTGAAGCTTTCTTT
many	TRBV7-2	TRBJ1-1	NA	CASRKRSGTGANTEAFF	TGTGCCAGCCGGAAGAGGTCCGGGACGGGGGCGAACACTGAAGCTTTCTTT
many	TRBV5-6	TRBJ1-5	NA	CASSWGRVKRPQHF	TGTGCCAGCAGTTGGGGACGGGTGAAGCGGCCCCAGCATTTT
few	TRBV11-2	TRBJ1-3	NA	CASSTGGLGSGNTIYF	TGTGCCAGCAGCACGGGAGGTCTGGGGTCTGGAAACACCATATATTTT
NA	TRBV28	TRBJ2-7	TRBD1	CASGTGVHEQYF	TGTGCCTCCGGGACAGGGGTCCACGAGCAGTACTTC
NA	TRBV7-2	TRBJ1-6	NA	CASTFSGTYNSPLHF	TGTGCCAGCACTTTTAGTGGGACCTATAATTCACCCCTCCACTTT
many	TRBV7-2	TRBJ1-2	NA	CASSPRNYGYTF	TGTGCCAGCAGCCCGCGTAACTATGGCTACACCTTC
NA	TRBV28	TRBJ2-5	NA	CASSFSGEQETQYF	TGTGCCAGCAGTTTCTCCGGGGAACAAGAGACCCAGTACTTC
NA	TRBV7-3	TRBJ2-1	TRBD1	CASSRPGQNNEQFF	TGTGCCAGCAGCCGCCCGGGACAGAACAATGAGCAGTTCTTC
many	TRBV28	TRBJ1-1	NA	CASSPPASITEAFF	TGTGCCAGCAGTCCGCCCGCCAGTATCACTGAAGCTTTCTTT
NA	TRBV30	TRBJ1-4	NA	CACDVATNEKLFF	TGTGCTTGCGACGTTGCAACTAATGAAAAACTGTTTTTT
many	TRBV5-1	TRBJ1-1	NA	CASSSEGGHTEAFF	TGCGCCAGCAGTTCCGAGGGGGGCCACACTGAAGCTTTCTTT
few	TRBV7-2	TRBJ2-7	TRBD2	CASSTGLAPYEQYF	TGTGCCAGCAGCACGGGACTAGCCCCTTACGAGCAGTACTTC
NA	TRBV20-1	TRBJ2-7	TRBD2	CSARGGGSSYEQYF	TGCAGTGCTAGAGGCGGGGGGAGCTCCTACGAGCAGTACTTC
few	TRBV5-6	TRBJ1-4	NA	CASSPGNEKLFF	TGTGCCAGCAGTCCCGGGAATGAAAAACTGTTTTTT
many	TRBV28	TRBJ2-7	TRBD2	CASSLWTSGRASPYEQYF	TGTGCCAGCAGTTTATGGACTAGCGGGAGGGCCTCCCCATACGAGCAGTACTTC
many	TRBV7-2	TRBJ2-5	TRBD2	CASSATGGGGETQYF	TGTGCCAGCAGCGCAACGGGGGGGGGGGGAGAGACCCAGTACTTC
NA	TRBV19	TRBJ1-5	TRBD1	CASSIATGDQPQHF	TGTGCCAGTAGTATAGCTACAGGGGATCAGCCCCAGCATTTT
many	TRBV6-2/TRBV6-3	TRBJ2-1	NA	CASSSGFYNEQFF	TGTGCCAGCAGTTCAGGTTTCTACAATGAGCAGTTCTTC
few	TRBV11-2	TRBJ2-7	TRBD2	CASSHLAGGPGSYEQYF	TGTGCCAGCAGCCATCTAGCGGGAGGGCCAGGCTCCTACGAGCAGTACTTC
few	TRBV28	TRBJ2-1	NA	CASSLADTLLGNEQFF	TGTGCCAGCAGTTTGGCGGACACCTTATTAGGGAATGAGCAGTTCTTC
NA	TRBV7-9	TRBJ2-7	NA	CASSLDQLKGYEQYF	TGTGCCAGCAGCTTAGATCAGCTAAAGGGCTACGAGCAGTACTTC
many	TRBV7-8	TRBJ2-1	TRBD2	CASSQIGGTSRNNEQFF	TGTGCCAGCAGCCAAATAGGCGGGACTAGCAGAAACAATGAGCAGTTCTTC
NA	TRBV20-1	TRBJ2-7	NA	CSARVRGGNEQYF	TGCAGTGCTAGAGTCAGGGGAGGGAACGAGCAGTACTTC
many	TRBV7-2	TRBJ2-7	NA	CASSLAWTITYEQYF	TGTGCCAGCAGCTTAGCCTGGACCATAACCTACGAGCAGTACTTC
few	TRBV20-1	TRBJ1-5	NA	CSASLEGYGNQPQHF	TGCAGTGCTAGCCTGGAAGGGTATGGCAATCAGCCCCAGCATTTT
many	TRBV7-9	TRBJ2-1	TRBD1	CASSSPGGTGGTLNEQFF	TGTGCCAGCAGCTCCCCGGGCGGGACAGGAGGGACGCTCAATGAGCAGTTCTTC
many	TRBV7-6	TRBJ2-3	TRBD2	CASSPRLAGPKISTDTQYF	TGTGCCAGCAGCCCAAGGCTAGCGGGCCCAAAGATAAGCACAGATACGCAGTATTTT
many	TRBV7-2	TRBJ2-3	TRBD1	CASSLDRVGTDTQYF	TGTGCCAGCAGCCTTGACAGGGTAGGCACAGATACGCAGTATTTT
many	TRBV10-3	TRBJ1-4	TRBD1	CACRDRDEKLFF	TGTGCATGCCGGGACAGGGATGAAAAACTGTTTTTT
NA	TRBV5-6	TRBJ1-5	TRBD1	CASSQTGPGSQPQHF	TGTGCCAGCAGCCAGACAGGGCCAGGGAGTCAGCCCCAGCATTTT
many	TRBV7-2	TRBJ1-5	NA	CASSSALNSNQPQHF	TGTGCCAGCAGCTCGGCCCTAAATAGCAATCAGCCCCAGCATTTT
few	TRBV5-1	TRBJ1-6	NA	CASSPWVGGDSPLHF	TGCGCCAGCAGCCCATGGGTCGGGGGAGATTCACCCCTCCACTTT
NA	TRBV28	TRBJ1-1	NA	CASSTLPRSEAFF	TGTGCCAGCAGTACACTCCCGCGCTCTGAAGCTTTCTTT
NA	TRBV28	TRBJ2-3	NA	CASSPGGTVVRDTQYF	TGTGCCAGCAGTCCGGGGGGGACAGTTGTTCGAGATACGCAGTATTTT
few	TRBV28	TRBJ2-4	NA	CASRSGRARLAKNIQYF	TGTGCCAGCAGGTCCGGGCGGGCCCGCTTAGCCAAAAACATTCAGTACTTC
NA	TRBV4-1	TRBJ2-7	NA	CASSHLSYEQYF	TGCGCCAGCAGCCATCTCTCCTACGAGCAGTACTTC
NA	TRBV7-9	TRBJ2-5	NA	CASSRSGQETQYF	TGTGCCAGCAGCCGGTCGGGGCAAGAGACCCAGTACTTC
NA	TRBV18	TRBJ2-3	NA	CASSPIHSTDTQYF	TGTGCCAGCTCACCAATCCATAGCACAGATACGCAGTATTTT
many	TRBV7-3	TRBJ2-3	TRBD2	CASSPRGLAGPSTDTQYF	TGTGCCAGCAGCCCCCGGGGACTAGCGGGTCCTAGCACAGATACGCAGTATTTT
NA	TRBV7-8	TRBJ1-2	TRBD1	CASSLIAGQGIIFGYTF	TGTGCCAGCAGCCTTATTGCTGGACAGGGAATTATCTTTGGCTACACCTTC
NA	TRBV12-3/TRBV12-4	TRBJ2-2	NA	CASSHLRGPPGELFF	TGTGCCAGCAGTCACCTCCGGGGCCCGCCCGGGGAGCTGTTTTTT
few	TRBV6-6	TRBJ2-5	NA	CASSYSTSGEGETQYF	TGTGCCAGCAGTTACTCGACGTCAGGGGAGGGGGAGACCCAGTACTTC
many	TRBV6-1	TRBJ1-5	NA	CASSRQLDSNQPQHF	TGTGCCAGCAGTCGACAGCTTGATAGCAATCAGCCCCAGCATTTT
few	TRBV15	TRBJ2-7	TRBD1	CATSSPDRDEQYF	TGTGCCACCAGCAGCCCCGACAGGGACGAGCAGTACTTC
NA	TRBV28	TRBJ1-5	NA	CASSFPGLGNHQPQHF	TGTGCCAGCAGTTTTCCGGGCCTAGGGAACCATCAGCCCCAGCATTTT
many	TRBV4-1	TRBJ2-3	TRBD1	CASSQDWVEGATTDTQYF	TGCGCCAGCAGCCAAGATTGGGTCGAGGGGGCGACGACAGATACGCAGTATTTT
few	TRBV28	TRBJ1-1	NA	CASRDSPSSTEAFF	TGTGCCAGCAGAGACTCGCCCTCCTCCACTGAAGCTTTCTTT
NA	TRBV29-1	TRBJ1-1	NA	CSAGSTEAFF	TGCAGCGCAGGGTCCACTGAAGCTTTCTTT